A selection of T cell receptor beta chains follows, all from one sample in a study of blood T cells in healthy people across ages. TCRdb recomputed calls from the 5' RACE reads with MiXCR, one row per CDR3 protein. This sample has about 1.8 million distinct CDR3 sequences, with roughly 52% found just once. Source material: blood. These receptors were obtained from a woman aged 40 to 49 in good health. The CDR3 runs from the conserved cysteine through the conserved F or W. D genes are given only for firm matches. The size field is filled for only some rows; it gives once, few, many or a size class.

J gene: TRBJ2-3; clone size: few; V gene: TRBV7-2; D gene: NA; CDR3 protein: CASSSGVSGDTQYF; CDR3 DNA: TGTGCCAGCAGCTCCGGGGTTTCTGGAGATACGCAGTATTTT
J gene: TRBJ2-2; clone size: NA; V gene: TRBV14; D gene: NA; CDR3 protein: CASSQAGRTASPANTGELFF; CDR3 DNA: TGTGCCAGCAGCCAAGCCGGCCGGACAGCCAGCCCTGCGAACACCGGGGAGCTGTTTTTT
J gene: TRBJ1-2; clone size: NA; V gene: TRBV10-3; D gene: NA; CDR3 protein: CAITQDSLSNYGYTF; CDR3 DNA: TGTGCCATCACCCAGGACAGCCTAAGCAACTATGGCTACACCTTC
J gene: TRBJ2-5; clone size: few; V gene: TRBV5-1; D gene: TRBD2; CDR3 protein: CASSYLAGGLSLEETQYF; CDR3 DNA: TGCGCCAGCAGCTACCTAGCGGGGGGGCTGTCGTTAGAAGAGACCCAGTACTTC
J gene: TRBJ1-1; clone size: NA; V gene: TRBV6-5; D gene: NA; CDR3 protein: CASRDGGSPEAFF; CDR3 DNA: TGCGCCAGCAGGGACGGGGGTAGCCCGGAAGCTTTCTTT
J gene: TRBJ2-3; clone size: once; V gene: TRBV7-2; D gene: NA; CDR3 protein: CANSLSTVTDTQYF; CDR3 DNA: TGTGCCAACAGCTTAAGCACGGTCACAGATACGCAGTATTTT
J gene: TRBJ2-1; clone size: NA; V gene: TRBV27; D gene: NA; CDR3 protein: CASSWRAGNYNEQFF; CDR3 DNA: TGTGCCAGCAGCTGGAGGGCAGGCAACTACAATGAGCAGTTCTTC
J gene: TRBJ2-4; clone size: few; V gene: TRBV4-3; D gene: TRBD2; CDR3 protein: CASSQSGGKNIQYF; CDR3 DNA: TGCGCCAGCAGCCAAAGCGGGGGAAAAAACATTCAGTACTTC
J gene: TRBJ1-6; clone size: few; V gene: TRBV28; D gene: NA; CDR3 protein: CASSFEMTYNSPLHF; CDR3 DNA: TGTGCCAGCAGTTTTGAGATGACTTATAATTCACCCCTCCACTTT
J gene: TRBJ1-2; clone size: NA; V gene: TRBV3-1; D gene: TRBD1; CDR3 protein: CASSQATGSNGYTF; CDR3 DNA: TGTGCCAGCAGCCAAGCGACAGGGTCCAATGGCTACACCTTC
J gene: TRBJ2-7; clone size: NA; V gene: TRBV6-2/TRBV6-3; D gene: TRBD1; CDR3 protein: CASSPDRGYLYEQYF; CDR3 DNA: TGTGCCAGCAGCCCGGACAGGGGGTACCTCTACGAGCAGTACTTC
J gene: TRBJ2-6; clone size: few; V gene: TRBV4-3; D gene: NA; CDR3 protein: CASSQDRVSGANVLTF; CDR3 DNA: TGCGCCAGCAGCCAAGATCGGGTGTCTGGGGCCAACGTCCTGACTTTC
J gene: TRBJ2-6; clone size: few; V gene: TRBV20-1; D gene: NA; CDR3 protein: CSAPRAGHPGANVLTF; CDR3 DNA: TGCAGTGCCCCACGGGCAGGGCACCCTGGGGCCAACGTCCTGACTTTC
J gene: TRBJ2-5; clone size: NA; V gene: TRBV6-1; D gene: TRBD2; CDR3 protein: CASSPELMTSEGEETQYF; CDR3 DNA: TGTGCCAGCAGTCCCGAATTAATGACTAGCGAAGGGGAAGAGACCCAGTACTTC
J gene: TRBJ2-7; clone size: NA; V gene: TRBV10-3; D gene: TRBD1; CDR3 protein: CTVTRDRVREQYF; CDR3 DNA: TGTACCGTGACCCGGGACAGGGTGCGGGAGCAGTACTTC
J gene: TRBJ2-6; clone size: NA; V gene: TRBV7-2; D gene: NA; CDR3 protein: CASSLWPGEVGANVLTF; CDR3 DNA: TGTGCCAGCAGCTTATGGCCAGGGGAAGTAGGGGCCAACGTCCTGACTTTC
J gene: TRBJ2-5; clone size: few; V gene: TRBV5-1; D gene: NA; CDR3 protein: CASKREQETQYF; CDR3 DNA: TGCGCCAGCAAACGGGAACAAGAGACCCAGTACTTC
J gene: TRBJ2-1; clone size: few; V gene: TRBV7-7; D gene: TRBD1; CDR3 protein: CASSSQGQMVNEQFF; CDR3 DNA: TGTGCTAGCAGCTCACAGGGGCAGATGGTCAATGAGCAGTTCTTC
J gene: TRBJ2-1; clone size: NA; V gene: TRBV7-9; D gene: TRBD1; CDR3 protein: CASSMPSGQGGNYNEQFF; CDR3 DNA: TGTGCCAGCAGCATGCCTTCGGGACAGGGGGGGAATTACAATGAGCAGTTCTTC
J gene: TRBJ1-5; clone size: NA; V gene: TRBV15; D gene: TRBD1; CDR3 protein: CATSRFPGGPASNQPQHF; CDR3 DNA: TGTGCCACCAGCAGATTCCCAGGGGGCCCGGCTAGCAATCAGCCCCAGCATTTT
J gene: TRBJ2-5; clone size: NA; V gene: TRBV6-5; D gene: NA; CDR3 protein: CASSYSILTAQETQYF; CDR3 DNA: TGTGCCAGCAGTTACTCGATACTGACGGCCCAAGAGACCCAGTACTTC
J gene: TRBJ2-1; clone size: few; V gene: TRBV20-1; D gene: NA; CDR3 protein: CSARRIYNEQFF; CDR3 DNA: TGCAGTGCTAGGAGAATCTACAATGAGCAGTTCTTC
J gene: TRBJ2-5; clone size: once; V gene: TRBV15; D gene: NA; CDR3 protein: CATSRDRQEETQYF; CDR3 DNA: TGTGCCACCAGCAGAGATCGACAGGAAGAGACCCAGTACTTC
J gene: TRBJ2-3; clone size: NA; V gene: TRBV5-5; D gene: TRBD2; CDR3 protein: CASSLDPIRTSRSTDTQYF; CDR3 DNA: TGTGCCAGCAGCCTAGATCCTATACGGACTAGCCGGAGCACAGATACGCAGTATTTT
J gene: TRBJ2-3; clone size: NA; V gene: TRBV20-1; D gene: TRBD1; CDR3 protein: CSATTYGTETTDTQYF; CDR3 DNA: TGCAGTGCTACCACGTACGGGACAGAGACAACAGATACGCAGTATTTT
J gene: TRBJ2-5; clone size: NA; V gene: TRBV5-6; D gene: NA; CDR3 protein: CASTFRQGLQGTQYF; CDR3 DNA: TGTGCCAGCACCTTCCGGCAGGGATTACAAGGGACCCAGTACTTC
J gene: TRBJ2-7; clone size: many; V gene: TRBV20-1; D gene: NA; CDR3 protein: CSARIGRAPYEQYF; CDR3 DNA: TGCAGTGCTAGGATCGGCAGGGCCCCCTACGAGCAGTACTTC
J gene: TRBJ2-1; clone size: few; V gene: TRBV12-3/TRBV12-4; D gene: NA; CDR3 protein: CASSRTATDNEQFF; CDR3 DNA: TGTGCCAGCAGTCGGACAGCTACAGACAATGAGCAGTTCTTC
J gene: TRBJ2-1; clone size: few; V gene: TRBV20-1; D gene: TRBD1; CDR3 protein: CSAGQGAYNEQFF; CDR3 DNA: TGCAGTGCTGGACAGGGGGCTTACAATGAGCAGTTCTTC
J gene: TRBJ2-5; clone size: NA; V gene: TRBV9; D gene: TRBD1; CDR3 protein: CASSVAGQGRETQYF; CDR3 DNA: TGTGCCAGCAGCGTAGCGGGACAGGGTAGGGAGACCCAGTACTTC
J gene: TRBJ2-1; clone size: NA; V gene: TRBV20-1; D gene: NA; CDR3 protein: CSGDSPRFGEQFF; CDR3 DNA: TGCAGTGGGGACTCCCCAAGATTCGGTGAGCAGTTCTTC
J gene: TRBJ1-5; clone size: few; V gene: TRBV6-5; D gene: TRBD1; CDR3 protein: CASSSDRGSNQPQHF; CDR3 DNA: TGTGCCAGCAGTTCCGACAGGGGTAGCAATCAGCCCCAGCATTTT
J gene: TRBJ1-2; clone size: NA; V gene: TRBV4-2; D gene: NA; CDR3 protein: CASNQVTPSGGYTF; CDR3 DNA: TGTGCCAGCAACCAAGTTACACCTTCGGGAGGCTACACCTTC
J gene: TRBJ2-3; clone size: NA; V gene: TRBV27; D gene: NA; CDR3 protein: CASEGRNTEYF; CDR3 DNA: TGTGCCAGCGAGGGGAGGAATACGGAGTATTTT
J gene: TRBJ1-6; clone size: NA; V gene: TRBV9; D gene: TRBD1; CDR3 protein: CASTPGGRSNSPLHF; CDR3 DNA: TGTGCCAGCACCCCAGGGGGCAGGAGTAATTCACCCCTCCACTTT
J gene: TRBJ2-3; clone size: NA; V gene: TRBV24-1; D gene: NA; CDR3 protein: CATSDLPETGTQYF; CDR3 DNA: TGTGCCACCAGTGATTTGCCAGAAACAGGTACGCAGTATTTT
J gene: TRBJ1-1; clone size: NA; V gene: TRBV6-2/TRBV6-3; D gene: NA; CDR3 protein: CASSYGAVIGTEAFF; CDR3 DNA: TGTGCCAGCAGTTACGGAGCGGTGATAGGGACTGAAGCTTTCTTT
J gene: TRBJ2-7; clone size: few; V gene: TRBV20-1; D gene: TRBD2; CDR3 protein: CSARFGAIGGLAYYEQYF; CDR3 DNA: TGCAGTGCTAGGTTCGGGGCGATCGGGGGACTAGCGTATTACGAGCAGTACTTC
J gene: TRBJ2-3; clone size: NA; V gene: TRBV27; D gene: NA; CDR3 protein: CASRGQEGDTQYF; CDR3 DNA: TGTGCCAGCAGGGGCCAGGAGGGAGATACGCAGTATTTT